Described below is a single T cell receptor beta chain sequence and its context. Membership in each cohort depended on participant-reported clinical history. Recovered participants had two consecutive negative NP/OP PCR tests, healthcare professional clearance, or symptom resolution. This table comes from immunoSEQ multiplex PCR, and its TCRdb copy is limited to in-frame clones, with some not included. This sample yields fewer than 400,000 clones, of which approximately 88% are seen a single time; about 5% belongs to the top ten. This specimen belongs to a study of blood T cell repertoires in COVID-19. Trimming took 5 bases from V and 5 from J, leaving 19 bases between them. Germline lookup yields CDR1 SGHVS and CDR2 FNYEAQ. This CDR3 has 15 amino acids.

The rearrangement links TRBV7-6 to TRBJ2-7, with D possibly matching TRBD1 (6 bases). This TCR was recovered from a man between 25 and 39 years old who had recovered from COVID-19. Source material: PBMCs or T cells enriched from blood (not recorded which). The CDR3 coding sequence is TGTGCCAGCAGCCCCCGGGACACGCTCCCCGACGAGCAGTACTTC. Translation gives CASSPRDTLPDEQYF.